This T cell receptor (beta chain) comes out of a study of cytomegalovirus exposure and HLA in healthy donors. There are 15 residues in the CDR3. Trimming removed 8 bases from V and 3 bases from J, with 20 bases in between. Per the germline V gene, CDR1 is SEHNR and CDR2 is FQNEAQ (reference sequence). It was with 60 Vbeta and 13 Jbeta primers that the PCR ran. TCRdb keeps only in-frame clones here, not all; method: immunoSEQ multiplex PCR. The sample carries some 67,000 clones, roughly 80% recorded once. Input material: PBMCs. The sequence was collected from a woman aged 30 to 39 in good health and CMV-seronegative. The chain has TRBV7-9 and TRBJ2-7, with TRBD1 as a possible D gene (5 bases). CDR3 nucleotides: TGTGCCAGCGCCCCAGACAGCCCTTACTTCTACGAGCAGTACTTC. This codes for CASAPDSPYFYEQYF.